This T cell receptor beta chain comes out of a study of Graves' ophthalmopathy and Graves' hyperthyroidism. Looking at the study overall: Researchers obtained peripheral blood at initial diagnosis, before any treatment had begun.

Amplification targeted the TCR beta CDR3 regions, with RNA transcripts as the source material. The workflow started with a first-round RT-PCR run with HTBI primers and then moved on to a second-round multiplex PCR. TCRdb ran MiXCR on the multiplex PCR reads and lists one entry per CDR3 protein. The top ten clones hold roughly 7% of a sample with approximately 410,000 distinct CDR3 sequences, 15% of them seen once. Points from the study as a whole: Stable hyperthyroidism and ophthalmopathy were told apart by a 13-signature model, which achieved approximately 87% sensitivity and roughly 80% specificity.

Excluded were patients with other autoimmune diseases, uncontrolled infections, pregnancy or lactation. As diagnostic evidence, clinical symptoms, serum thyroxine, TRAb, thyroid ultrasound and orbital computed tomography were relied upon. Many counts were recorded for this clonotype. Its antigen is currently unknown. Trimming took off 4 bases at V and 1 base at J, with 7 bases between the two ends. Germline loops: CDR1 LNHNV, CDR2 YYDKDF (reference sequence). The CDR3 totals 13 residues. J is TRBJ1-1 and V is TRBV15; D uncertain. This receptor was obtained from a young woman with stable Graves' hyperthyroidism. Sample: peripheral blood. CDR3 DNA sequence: TGTGCCACCAGCACTCGGCCGAACACTGAAGCTTTCTTT. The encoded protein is CATSTRPNTEAFF.